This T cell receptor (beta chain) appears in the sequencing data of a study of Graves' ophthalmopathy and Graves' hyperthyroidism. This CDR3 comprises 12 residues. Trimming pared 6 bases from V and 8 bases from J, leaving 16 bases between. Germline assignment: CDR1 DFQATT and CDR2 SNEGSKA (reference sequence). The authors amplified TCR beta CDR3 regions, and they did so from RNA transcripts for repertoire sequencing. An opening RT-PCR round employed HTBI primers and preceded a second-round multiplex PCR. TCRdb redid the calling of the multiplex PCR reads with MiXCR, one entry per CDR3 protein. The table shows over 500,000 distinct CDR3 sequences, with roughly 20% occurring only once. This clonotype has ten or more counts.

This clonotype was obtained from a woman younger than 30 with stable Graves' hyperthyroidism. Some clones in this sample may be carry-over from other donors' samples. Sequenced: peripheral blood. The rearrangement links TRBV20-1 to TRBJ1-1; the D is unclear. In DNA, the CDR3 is TGCAGTGCCCCAGGACCTTGGGAGGAAGCTTTCTTT. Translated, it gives CSAPGPWEEAFF.